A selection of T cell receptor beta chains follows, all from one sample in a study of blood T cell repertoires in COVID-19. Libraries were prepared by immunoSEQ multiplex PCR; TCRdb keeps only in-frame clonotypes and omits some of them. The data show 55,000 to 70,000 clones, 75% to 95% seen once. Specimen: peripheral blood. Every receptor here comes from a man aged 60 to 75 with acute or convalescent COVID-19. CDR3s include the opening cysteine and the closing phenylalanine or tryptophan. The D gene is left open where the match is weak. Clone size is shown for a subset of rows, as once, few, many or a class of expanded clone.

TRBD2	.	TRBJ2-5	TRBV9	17	TGTGCCAGCAGCGTAGGCGCTAGCGGGAGTTCTAGGGAGACCCAGTACTTC	CASSVGASGSSRETQYF
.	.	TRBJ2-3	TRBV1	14	TGCACCAGCAGGTTAGGGGAAAGAAGAGATACGCAGTATTTT	CTSRLGERRDTQYF
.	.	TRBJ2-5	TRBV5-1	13	TGCGCCAGCAGCTTATTGCAGCAAGAGACCCAGTACTTC	CASSLLQQETQYF
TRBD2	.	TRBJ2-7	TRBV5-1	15	TGCGCCAGCAGCTTGGGAGTAGCGGGAGTTTCCGAGCAGTACTTC	CASSLGVAGVSEQYF
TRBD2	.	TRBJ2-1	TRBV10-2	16	TGCGCCAGCAGTGAGGGGACTAGCGGGAGTGGCTATGAGCAGTTCTTC	CASSEGTSGSGYEQFF
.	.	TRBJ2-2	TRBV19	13	TGTGCCAGTGGTAAGAGGGCCACCGGGGAGCTGTTTTTT	CASGKRATGELFF
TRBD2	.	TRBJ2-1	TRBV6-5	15	TGTGCCAGCAGTTACGACGGGAGGGGCTACAATGAGCAGTTCTTC	CASSYDGRGYNEQFF
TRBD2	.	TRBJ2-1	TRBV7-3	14	TGTGCCAGCAGCTTACGGGAGGAGGCAAATGAGCAGTTCTTC	CASSLREEANEQFF
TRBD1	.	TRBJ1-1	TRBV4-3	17	TGCGCCAGCAGCCTGATCACAGGGGGCCACACTAACACTGAAGCTTTCTTT	CASSLITGGHTNTEAFF
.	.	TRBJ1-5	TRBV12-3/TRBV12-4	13	TGTGCCAGCAGTTCAGTAAGCAATCAGCCCCAGCATTTT	CASSSVSNQPQHF
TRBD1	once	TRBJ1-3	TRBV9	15	TGTGCCAGCAGCCCCACAGGGGATGCTGGAAACACCATATATTTT	CASSPTGDAGNTIYF
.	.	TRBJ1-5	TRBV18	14	TGTGCCAGCTCACCAAGAGGGGGAATTCAGCCCCAGCATTTT	CASSPRGGIQPQHF
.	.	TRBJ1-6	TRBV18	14	TGTGCCAGCTCACCAAAAGGAGGTGAGACACCCCTCCACTTT	CASSPKGGETPLHF
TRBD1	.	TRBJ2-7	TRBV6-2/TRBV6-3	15	TGTGCCAGCAGTTCAACCGGGACAGGGGTCCACGAGCAGTACTTC	CASSSTGTGVHEQYF
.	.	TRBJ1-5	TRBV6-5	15	TGTGCCGGGGACAACGACCGCTATAGCAATCAGCCCCAGCATTTT	CAGDNDRYSNQPQHF
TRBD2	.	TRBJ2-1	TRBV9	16	TGTGCCAGCAGCGTAGGTAGCGGGAGCTCCTACAATGAGCAGTTCTTC	CASSVGSGSSYNEQFF
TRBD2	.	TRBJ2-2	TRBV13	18	TGTGCCAGCAGCTTAGGGGGCGGGACTAGCGGTCCCACCGGGGAGCTGTTTTTT	CASSLGGGTSGPTGELFF
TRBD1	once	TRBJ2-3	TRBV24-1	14	TGTGCCACCAGTGATGACAGGGTCACAGATACGCAGTATTTT	CATSDDRVTDTQYF
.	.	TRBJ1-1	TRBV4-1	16	TGCGCCAGCAGCCCTTCGCGGGCCAGGGGTGTGACTGAAGCTTTCTTT	CASSPSRARGVTEAFF
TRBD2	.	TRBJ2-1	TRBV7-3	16	TGTGCCAGCAGCTCATACTCCGGGACTAGCCGCGATGAGCAGTTCTTC	CASSSYSGTSRDEQFF
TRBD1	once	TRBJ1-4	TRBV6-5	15	TGTGCCAGCAGTTTTCCGGGGACAGTTCCCGAAAAACTGTTTTTT	CASSFPGTVPEKLFF